This TCR beta chain was documented in a study of Graves' ophthalmopathy and Graves' hyperthyroidism. The TCR beta CDR3 regions underwent amplification from RNA transcripts. Second-round multiplex PCR came after a first-round RT-PCR that employed HTBI primers. TCRdb redid the calling of the multiplex PCR reads with MiXCR, one entry per CDR3 protein. Among 620,000 or so distinct CDR3 sequences, approximately 21% were seen once, and the ten largest hold approximately 7%. In this cohort, patients with other autoimmune diseases, uncontrolled infections, pregnancy or lactation were excluded. The V gene lost 7 bases and the J gene lost 1 base, with 4 bases spanning the gap. The CDR3 is made up of 11 amino acids. Germline-derived CDR1 and CDR2 are MNHEY and SVGEGT. This clonotype showed up many times.

The sample was peripheral blood. This receptor was obtained from a woman between 18 and 29 years old with stable Graves' hyperthyroidism. Some clones in this sample may be carry-over from other donors' samples. The chain employs TRBV6-2 or TRBV6-3 and TRBJ1-2; D not resolved. The DNA for the CDR3 is TGTGCCAGCAAGGATAACTATGGCTACACCTTC. Translated, it gives CASKDNYGYTF.